Each of the 26 T cell receptor beta chains below was sequenced from the same sample in a study of T cells in Graves' hyperthyroidism and ophthalmopathy (dated by TCRdb to about 2019). Library generation was performed with multiplex PCR. The sequencing machine was an Illumina HiSeq 2000. TCR beta CDR3 regions were amplified from RNA transcripts. The first round of RT-PCR for the TCR CDR3 was performed with the HTBI primer set and the Qiagen OneStep RT-PCR kit. TCRdb trimmed public reads at Q25 via fastp, called clones via MiXCR and kept in-frame beta chains. Records with the same CDR3 protein are collapsed into one entry carrying the most frequent genes and DNA. This sample gives about 280,000 distinct CDR3 sequences in total; less than 30% of them show up just once. Approximately 30% of the sample lies in the top ten. The sequenced sample was blood. The receptors come from a man aged 35 to 55 with Graves' hyperthyroidism that later progressed to Graves' ophthalmopathy.

The gene calls are TRBV20-1 and TRBJ2-7; 9 bases are a match to TRBD2. The CDR3 is 15 residues long. Trimming cost V 0 bases and J 0 bases; bases outside gene matches: 3. Germline V gives CDR1 DFQATT, CDR2 SNEGSKA (reference sequence). The CDR3 protein is CSARDLAGYSYEQYF. CDR3 sequence (DNA): TGCAGTGCTAGAGATCTAGCGGGGTACTCCTACGAGCAGTACTTC.

This chain joins TRBV28 and TRBJ1-5; D is ambiguous. Germline V gives CDR1 MDHEN, CDR2 SYDVKM. V lost 6 bases and J 7 bases, leaving 16 bases between the germline ends. The length of the CDR3 is 14 residues. CDR3 protein: CASSQGRVGQPQHF. The CDR3 nucleotides read TGTGCCAGCAGCCAAGGGCGGGTCGGGCAGCCCCAGCATTTT.

At least ten counts were recorded for this clonotype. V usage is TRBV5-6 and J usage is TRBJ1-1; D unresolved. Germline loops: CDR1 SGHDT, CDR2 YYEEEE. This CDR3 has 17 residues. V was clipped by 1 base and J by 0 bases, with 16 bases between them. In nucleotides, the CDR3 is TGTGCCAGCAGCTTGTTTTTCAACCGCCATATGAACACTGAAGCTTTCTTT. Translating gives CASSLFFNRHMNTEAFF.

This chain joins TRBV5-1 and TRBJ2-5; D might be TRBD2 (6 bases). The germline V gene has CDR1 SGHRS and CDR2 YFSETQ. V was pared by 2 bases and J by 9 bases, with 14 bases between. The CDR3 has 13 amino acids. CDR3 nucleotide sequence: TGCGCCAGCAGCTTCCGAACGGGAGCGGCCCAGTACTTC. Protein: CASSFRTGAAQYF.

This clonotype was counted at least ten times. The CDR3 nucleotides are TGTGCCAGCAGCTGGGATCCGACTAGCGGGAGGGATACGCAGTATTTT. Translation gives CASSWDPTSGRDTQYF. The chain couples TRBV5-4 to TRBJ2-3, with 13 bases lining up with TRBD2. This CDR3 region has 16 residues. J lost 6 bases, V lost 3 bases, and 7 bases had no gene match. The germline CDR1 and CDR2 sequences are SGHNT and YYREEE (reference sequence).

This clonotype has ten or more counts. The chain joins TRBV7-2 to TRBJ2-5, with 10 bases aligning to TRBD1. Germline trimming cut 4 bases from V and 2 bases from J; bases unmatched to any gene: 7. The CDR3 loop spans 16 amino acids. CDR1 is SGHTA and CDR2 is FQGNSA in the germline V gene. The CDR3 region has the DNA TGTGCCAGCAGCTCCCAGACAGGGGGCTTTCAAGAGACCCAGTACTTC. This encodes CASSSQTGGFQETQYF.

This clonotype was counted at least ten times. This chain links TRBV6-1 with TRBJ2-7; unclear D gene. The V end was cut by 1 base, the J end by 3 bases, with 7 bases between. The germline V gene encodes CDR1 MNHNS and CDR2 SASEGT. The CDR3 covers 13 residues. The CDR3 bases are TGTGCCAGCAGTGAAGGCGGCAACTACGAGCAGTACTTC. It is translated as CASSEGGNYEQYF.

This clonotype was detected ten times or more. V gene TRBV20-1 combines with J gene TRBJ2-7; a possible D gene is TRBD2 (5 bases). V gave up 2 bases and J gave up 1 base, with 6 bases separating them. The CDR3 spans 12 residues. Germline V gives CDR1 DFQATT, CDR2 SNEGSKA (reference sequence). For the CDR3, the DNA is TGCAGTGCTAGACTAGCTTCCTACGAGCAGTACTTC. Residues: CSARLASYEQYF.

This clonotype appeared many times. J is TRBJ1-6 and V is TRBV19; perhaps TRBD1 as D (5 bases). Germline V gene sequence: CDR1 LNHDA, CDR2 SQIVND (reference sequence). Trimming removed 9 bases at V and 4 bases at J, with 19 bases between. The CDR3 is 16 residues long. The CDR3 region has the DNA TGTGCCAGCCGGGACGGACCCGTGAGGTATAATTCACCCCTCCACTTT. Amino acid sequence: CASRDGPVRYNSPLHF.

This clonotype was seen ten or more times. This chain's CDR3 is CASSRHRGREQYF. In nucleotides, the CDR3 is TGTGCCAGCAGCCGTCACAGGGGGCGCGAGCAGTACTTC. The J gene is TRBJ2-7, the V gene TRBV11-1; 9 bases match TRBD1. CDR3 length: 13 residues. In germline, CDR1 is SGHAT, CDR2 FQDESV (reference sequence). Trimming took 5 bases from V and 6 from J; bases not matched to a gene: 5.

There are many counts of this clonotype. The chain couples TRBV2 to TRBJ1-1; no reliable D call. V was shortened by 8 bases and J by 0 bases, with 10 bases between the two germline ends. CDR1 is SNHLY, CDR2 FYNNEI, per germline. The CDR3 spans 13 residues. CDR3 in amino acids: CASELTVNTEAFF. In DNA, the CDR3 is TGTGCCAGCGAATTGACGGTGAACACTGAAGCTTTCTTT. Full variable domain (rest looked up from reference TRBV2 and TRBJ1-1): EPEVTQTPSHQVTQMGQEVILRCVPISNHLYFYWYRQILGQKVEFLVSFYNNEISEKSEIFDDQFSVERPDGSNFTLKIRSTKLEDSAMYFCASELTVNTEAFFGQGTRLTVV.

This clonotype was counted at least ten times. The chain is built from TRBV15 and TRBJ1-5; the D gene is possibly TRBD1 (6 bases). Looked up from germline, CDR1 is LNHNV and CDR2 is YYDKDF (reference sequence). The V gene lost 4 bases and the J gene lost 7 bases, with 11 bases spanning the gap. CDR3 length: 13 residues. CDR3 sequence reads: CATSITGKQPQHF. CDR3 DNA sequence: TGTGCCACCAGCATTACAGGGAAACAGCCCCAGCATTTT. Based on the CDR3 plus reference TRBV15 and TRBJ1-5, the full variable domain is DAMVIQNPRYQVTQFGKPVTLSCSQTLNHNVMYWYQQKSSQAPKLLFHYYDKDFNNEADTPDNFQSRRPNTSFCFLDIRSPGLGDTAMYLCATSITGKQPQHFGDGTRLSIL.

J is TRBJ2-5 and V is TRBV11-2, with 9 nucleotides matching TRBD2. V lost 1 base and J lost 4; bases outside the gene matches: 13. The germline gives CDR1 SGHAT, CDR2 FQNNGV. The CDR3 sequence is 18 residues long. The CDR3 loop is CASSLGVAGVGIGETQYF. Written as DNA, the CDR3 is TGTGCCAGCAGCTTAGGAGTAGCGGGAGTAGGAATAGGAGAGACCCAGTACTTC.

The chain links TRBV28 to TRBJ1-5, with no clear D. The CDR3 is 15 residues long. Germline CDR1 MDHEN, CDR2 SYDVKM. V was pared by 6 bases and J by 7 bases, with 19 bases between. The CDR3 DNA reads TGTGCCAGCAGCCCAAAGCCGGGGTTTAGGCAGCCCCAGCATTTT. It is translated as CASSPKPGFRQPQHF.

This clonotype was counted at least ten times. One junction end disagrees with the germline gene, perhaps due to a read error. The chain links TRBV11-2 to TRBJ2-7; 7 nucleotides match TRBD2. The CDR3 consists of 14 residues. Germline loops: CDR1 SGHAT, CDR2 FQNNGV. The CDR3 loop is CASSQGLNSCEQYF. In DNA, the CDR3 is TGTGCCAGCAGCCAGGGACTAAACTCCTGCGAGCAGTACTTC.

This clonotype came up many times. The CDR3 loop is CASSFGRGEQYF. As DNA, the CDR3 is TGTGCCAGCAGTTTTGGTAGGGGCGAGCAGTACTTC. The J gene is TRBJ2-7, the V gene TRBV28; TRBD1 might be the D (5 bases). Trimming left V 3 bases short and J 6 bases short, with 9 bases between. The CDR3 runs to 12 residues. Germline CDR1 and CDR2: MDHEN and SYDVKM.

This clonotype has at least ten counts. The chain recombines TRBV9 with TRBJ2-7, with D hard to call. V was shortened by 0 bases and J by 10 bases, with 11 bases between the two germline ends. The CDR3 is made up of 12 amino acids. Germline-derived CDR1 and CDR2 are SGDLS and YYNGEE. The CDR3 protein is CASSVDRGSQYF. The CDR3 region has the DNA TGTGCCAGCAGCGTAGATCGCGGAAGCCAGTACTTC.

This clonotype was picked up many times. The gene calls are TRBV6-1 and TRBJ2-7; 10 bases are shared with TRBD2. V trimming: 4 bases; J trimming: 4 bases; junction bases outside the gene matches: 4. This CDR3 is 14 amino acids long. Germline CDR1 and CDR2: MNHNS and SASEGT. CDR3 in amino acids: CASSGTSGSYEQYF. In DNA form, the CDR3 reads TGTGCCAGCAGTGGGACTAGCGGAAGTTACGAGCAGTACTTC.

In its sample, this clonotype was seen many times. This CDR3 is CSAWTSGSPGELFF. The CDR3 bases are TGCAGTGCCTGGACTAGCGGGAGTCCCGGGGAGCTGTTTTTT. The rearrangement uses TRBV20-1 and TRBJ2-2, with TRBD2 matching 13 bases. V was pared by 6 bases and J by 6 bases, with 4 bases of the junction left unmatched. Germline CDR1 is DFQATT and CDR2 is SNEGSKA (reference sequence). CDR3 length equals 14 residues.

This clonotype was counted at least ten times. CDR3 nucleotide sequence: TGCAGTGCTGGACAGGGGGGTGGCTACACCTTC. It is translated as CSAGQGGGYTF. The V and J genes are TRBV20-1 and TRBJ1-2; 10 nucleotides match TRBD1. CDR3 length: 11 residues. The trim removed 5 bases at V and 7 bases at J, leaving 1 base unmatched. Germline V gene data show CDR1 as DFQATT and CDR2 as SNEGSKA (reference sequence).

This clonotype occurred many times. V and J are TRBV19 and TRBJ1-1; D is perhaps TRBD1 (6 bases). Germline V CDR1 and CDR2: LNHDA, SQIVND (reference sequence). This CDR3 spans 15 amino acids. Trimming stripped 5 bases from V and 1 base from J, with 14 bases between. The CDR3 DNA reads as TGTGCCAGTAGTGCCTCAGGGACAAGGAACACTGAAGCTTTCTTT. Residues: CASSASGTRNTEAFF. Filled out from reference TRBV19 and TRBJ1-1, the complete variable domain reads DGGITQSPKYLFRKEGQNVTLSCEQNLNHDAMYWYRQDPGQGLRLIYYSQIVNDFQKGDIAEGYSVSREKKESFPLTVTSAQKNPTAFYLCASSASGTRNTEAFFGQGTRLTVV.

This clonotype was recorded at least ten times. CDR3 residues: CASSYGPGPYEQYF. In DNA, the CDR3 is TGTGCCAGCAGCTACGGCCCTGGGCCCTACGAGCAGTACTTC. This rearrangement joins TRBV7-3 to TRBJ2-7, with no clear D. V was shortened by 4 bases and J by 2 bases, with 12 bases between the two germline ends. This CDR3 is built from 14 residues. The germline V gene has CDR1 SGHTA and CDR2 FQGTGA.

This clonotype was picked up many times. The chain recombines TRBV20-1 with TRBJ2-7, with D unclear. CDR1 DFQATT and CDR2 SNEGSKA come from the germline V gene (reference sequence). This CDR3 is built from 14 residues. Deletions cut 2 bases from V and 4 bases from J, with 15 bases between. The CDR3: CSARFDGPWYEQYF. CDR3 nucleotide sequence: TGCAGTGCTAGATTCGACGGACCTTGGTACGAGCAGTACTTC.

This clonotype was observed at least ten times. The rearrangement joins TRBV20-1 to TRBJ2-2; D is possibly TRBD1 (6 bases). The V gene lost 6 bases and the J gene lost 13 bases, with 15 bases spanning the gap. The CDR3 has 11 amino acids. CDR1 is DFQATT and CDR2 is SNEGSKA in the germline V gene (reference sequence). The CDR3 protein is CSAPQGARLFF. The CDR3 DNA follows: TGCAGTGCGCCACAGGGCGCGCGGCTGTTTTTT.

This clonotype appeared many times. CDR3 nucleotide sequence: TGTGCCAGCAGCTTTGCCGTGAACACTGAAGCTTTCTTT. Its protein is CASSFAVNTEAFF. This chain links TRBV7-8 with TRBJ1-1; no clear D. Trimming left V 3 bases short and J 0 bases short, with 5 bases between. This CDR3 is 13 amino acids long. CDR1 and CDR2 (germline): SGHVS, FQNEAQ. The full variable domain, its missing parts supplied by reference TRBV7-8 and TRBJ1-1, is GAGVSQSPRYKVAKRGQDVALRCDPISGHVSLFWYQQALGQGPEFLTYFQNEAQLDKSGLPSDRFFAERPEGSVSTLKIQRTQQEDSAVYLCASSFAVNTEAFFGQGTRLTVV.

J is TRBJ2-7 and V is TRBV24-1, with TRBD1 matching 11 bases. The V and J ends lost 5 bases and 3 bases, in that order; junction bases with no gene match: 5. This CDR3 has 15 amino acids. Germline loops: CDR1 KGHDR, CDR2 SFDVKD. The CDR3 DNA follows: TGTGCCACCAGTGGTAGGACAGGGGGCATCTACGAGCAGTACTTC. Translated, it gives CATSGRTGGIYEQYF.